This T cell receptor (beta chain) was recovered during a study of STAT3 mutations in large granular lymphocyte leukemia. Study-wide results and limits: TCR clonotype switching after therapy occurred in about 35% of the 18 patients. At least one immunodominant TCR beta clonotype appeared in every T-cell large granular lymphocyte leukemia patient. Variable sampling intervals and differing treatment regimens complicated linking therapy response to TCR clonal burden changes. Some patients had dominant TCR clones larger than their STAT3 mutant burden.

Approximately 40,000 productive templates were obtained per sample on average. Sequencing used immunoSEQ multiplex PCR; TCRdb keeps in-frame clones, though not all of them. This table has approximately 43,000 clones, about 81% appearing once. Remarks on this clone: Its target is unknown.

Trimming took 4 bases from V and 4 from J; bases not matched to a gene: 16. Germline values: CDR1 SGHNT, CDR2 YYREEE (reference sequence). The CDR3 has 18 amino acids. V usage is TRBV5-4 and J usage is TRBJ1-1; 10 bases align to TRBD1. What was sequenced was PBMCs. The receptor was isolated from a human donor with T large granular lymphocyte leukemia. Some clones in this sample may be carry-over from other donors' samples. CDR3 sequence (DNA): TGTGCCAGCAGCAAGTATCCCGGGACAGGGGACGGTGGCACTGAAGCTTTCTTT. It translates to CASSKYPGTGDGGTEAFF.